This TCR beta chain is drawn from a study of identical twins. Overall study findings and caveats: While abundant cord blood beta clonotypes carried fewer insertions, memory repertoires showed no such pattern.

No donor was unhealthy or non-Caucasian. To note about this clonotype: The antigen is not known.

TCRdb independently ran MiXCR on the 5' RACE reads; one entry per CDR3 protein. Altogether about 200,000 distinct CDR3 sequences are present, under 10% being singletons, with the ten largest covering 1.9%. CDR3 length: 14 amino acids. The ends were cut back, 7 bases at V and 5 bases at J, with 14 bases in the middle. Per the germline V gene, CDR1 is MDHEN and CDR2 is SYDVKM. These sequences were also reported in another study, on yellow fever vaccine responses in identical twins. That report adds: Reportedly, twins showed a vaccine T cell response that looked partly convergent and partly personalized.

The rearrangement uses TRBV28 and TRBJ2-2, with D tentatively TRBD2 (7 bases). The sequencing sample was made of memory (CD45RO+) T cells sorted from blood. The clonotype comes from a woman under 30 in good health. The CDR3 DNA reads as TGTGCCAGCACCGCGAGGGGGGGTACCGGGGAGCTGTTTTTT. Its translation is CASTARGGTGELFF.